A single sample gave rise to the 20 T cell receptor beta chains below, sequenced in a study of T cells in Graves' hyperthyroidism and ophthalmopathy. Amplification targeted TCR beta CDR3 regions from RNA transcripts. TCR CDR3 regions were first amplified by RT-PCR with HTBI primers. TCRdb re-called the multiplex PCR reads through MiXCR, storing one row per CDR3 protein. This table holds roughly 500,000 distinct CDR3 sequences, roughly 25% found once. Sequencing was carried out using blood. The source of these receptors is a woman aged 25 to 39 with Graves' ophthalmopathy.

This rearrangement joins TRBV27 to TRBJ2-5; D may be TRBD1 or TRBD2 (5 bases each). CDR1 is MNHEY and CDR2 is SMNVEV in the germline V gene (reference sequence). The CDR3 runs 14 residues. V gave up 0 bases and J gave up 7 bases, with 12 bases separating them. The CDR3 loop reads CASSLSGTPGTQYF. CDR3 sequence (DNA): TGTGCCAGCAGTTTATCGGGGACCCCAGGGACCCAGTACTTC.

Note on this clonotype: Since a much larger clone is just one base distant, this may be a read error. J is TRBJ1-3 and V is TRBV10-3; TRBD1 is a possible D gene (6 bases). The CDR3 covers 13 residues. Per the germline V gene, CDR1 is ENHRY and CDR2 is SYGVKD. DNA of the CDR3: TGTGCCATCAGGGACAGCTCTGGAAACACCATATGTTTT. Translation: CAIRDSSGNTICF.

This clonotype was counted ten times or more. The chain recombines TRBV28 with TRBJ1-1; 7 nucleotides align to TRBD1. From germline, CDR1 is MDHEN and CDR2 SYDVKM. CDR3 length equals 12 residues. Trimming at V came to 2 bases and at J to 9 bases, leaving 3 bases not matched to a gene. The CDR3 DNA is TGTGCCAGCAGTTTAGTAGGGGGCAAAGCTTTCTTT. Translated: CASSLVGGKAFF.

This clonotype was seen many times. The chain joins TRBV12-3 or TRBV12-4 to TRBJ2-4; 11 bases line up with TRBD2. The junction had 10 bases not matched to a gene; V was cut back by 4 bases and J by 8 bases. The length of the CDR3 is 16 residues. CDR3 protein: CASSWVGSGGAYIQYF. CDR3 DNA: TGTGCCAGCAGTTGGGTCGGTAGCGGGGGGGCATACATTCAGTACTTC.

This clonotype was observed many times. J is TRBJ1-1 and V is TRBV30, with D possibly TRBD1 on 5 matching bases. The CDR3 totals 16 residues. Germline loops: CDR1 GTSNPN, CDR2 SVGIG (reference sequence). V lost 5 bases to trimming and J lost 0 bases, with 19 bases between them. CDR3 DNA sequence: TGTGCCTGGGAGAAGTCCCTCAGGGCTCTGAACACTGAAGCTTTCTTT. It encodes CAWEKSLRALNTEAFF.

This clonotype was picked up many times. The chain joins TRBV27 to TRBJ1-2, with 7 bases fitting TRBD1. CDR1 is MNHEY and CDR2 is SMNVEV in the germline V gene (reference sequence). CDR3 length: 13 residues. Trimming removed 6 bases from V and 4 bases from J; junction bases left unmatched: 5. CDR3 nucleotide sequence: TGTGCCAGCAGGCCCACAGGGGTCTATGGCTACACCTTC. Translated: CASRPTGVYGYTF.

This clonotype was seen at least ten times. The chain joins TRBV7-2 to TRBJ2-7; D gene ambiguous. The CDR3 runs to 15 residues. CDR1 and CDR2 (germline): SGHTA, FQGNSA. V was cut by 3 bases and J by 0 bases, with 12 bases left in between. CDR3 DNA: TGTGCCAGCAGCTTGGCTCCAGAGGCCTCCTACGAGCAGTACTTC. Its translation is CASSLAPEASYEQYF. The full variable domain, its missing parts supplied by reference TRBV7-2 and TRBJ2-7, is GAGVSQSPSNKVTEKGKDVELRCDPISGHTALYWYRQSLGQGLEFLIYFQGNSAPDKSGLPSDRFSAERTGGSVSTLTIQRTQQEDSAVYLCASSLAPEASYEQYFGPGTRLTVT.

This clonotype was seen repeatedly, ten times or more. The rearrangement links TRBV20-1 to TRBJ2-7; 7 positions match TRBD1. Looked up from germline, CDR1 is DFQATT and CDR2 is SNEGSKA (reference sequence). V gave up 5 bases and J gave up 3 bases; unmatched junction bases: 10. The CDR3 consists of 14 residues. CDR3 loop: CSARGGEGGYEQYF. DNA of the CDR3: TGCAGTGCTCGAGGGGGCGAGGGTGGCTACGAGCAGTACTTC.

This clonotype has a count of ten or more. In DNA form, the CDR3 reads TGTGCCAGCAGTTTAGGCCTAGCGGGGGAGACACAAGAGACCCAGTACTTC. It codes for CASSLGLAGETQETQYF. V and J are TRBV12-3 or TRBV12-4 and TRBJ2-5; 10 nucleotides align to TRBD2. V trimming: 1 base; J trimming: 2 bases; junction bases outside the gene matches: 7. The CDR3 is made up of 17 amino acids.

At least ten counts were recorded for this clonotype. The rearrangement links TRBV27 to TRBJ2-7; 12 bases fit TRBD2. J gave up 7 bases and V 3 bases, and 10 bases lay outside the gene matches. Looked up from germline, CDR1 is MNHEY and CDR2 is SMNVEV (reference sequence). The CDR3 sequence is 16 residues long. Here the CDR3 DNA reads TGTGCCAGCAGTTTGGTGACTAGCGGGGGCCTAGGGGAGCAGTACTTC. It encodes CASSLVTSGGLGEQYF.

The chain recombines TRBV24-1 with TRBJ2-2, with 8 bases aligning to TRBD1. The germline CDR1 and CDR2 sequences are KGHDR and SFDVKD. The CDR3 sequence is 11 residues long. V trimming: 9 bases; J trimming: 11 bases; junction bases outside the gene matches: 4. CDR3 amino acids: CATQTGEELFF. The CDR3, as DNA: TGTGCCACCCAGACAGGGGAAGAGCTGTTTTTT.

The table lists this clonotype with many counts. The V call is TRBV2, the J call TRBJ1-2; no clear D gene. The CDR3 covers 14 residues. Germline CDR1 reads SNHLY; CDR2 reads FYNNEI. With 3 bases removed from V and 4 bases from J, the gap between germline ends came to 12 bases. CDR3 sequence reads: CASSDPLRFYGYTF. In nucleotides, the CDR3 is TGTGCCAGCAGTGACCCCCTCCGCTTCTATGGCTACACCTTC. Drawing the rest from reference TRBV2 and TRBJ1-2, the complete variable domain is EPEVTQTPSHQVTQMGQEVILRCVPISNHLYFYWYRQILGQKVEFLVSFYNNEISEKSEIFDDQFSVERPDGSNFTLKIRSTKLEDSAMYFCASSDPLRFYGYTFGSGTRLTVV.

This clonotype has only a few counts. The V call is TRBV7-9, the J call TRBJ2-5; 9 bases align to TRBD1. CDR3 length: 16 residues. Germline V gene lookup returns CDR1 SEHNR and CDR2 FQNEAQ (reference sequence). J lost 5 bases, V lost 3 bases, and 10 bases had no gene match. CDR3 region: CASSLIPGQGVETQYF. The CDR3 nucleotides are TGTGCCAGCAGCTTGATACCGGGACAGGGTGTCGAGACCCAGTACTTC.

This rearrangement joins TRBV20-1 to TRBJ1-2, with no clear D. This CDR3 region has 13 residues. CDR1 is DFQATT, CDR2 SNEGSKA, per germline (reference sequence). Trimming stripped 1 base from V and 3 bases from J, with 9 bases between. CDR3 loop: CSARARADYGYTF. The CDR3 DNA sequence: TGCAGTGCTAGAGCGAGGGCAGACTATGGCTACACCTTC.

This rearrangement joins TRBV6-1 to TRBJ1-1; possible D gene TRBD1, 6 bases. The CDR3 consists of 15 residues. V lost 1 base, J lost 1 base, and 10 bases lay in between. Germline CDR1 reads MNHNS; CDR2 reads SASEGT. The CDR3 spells CASSEDRVRNTEAFF. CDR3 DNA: TGTGCCAGCAGTGAAGACAGGGTGCGGAACACTGAAGCTTTCTTT.

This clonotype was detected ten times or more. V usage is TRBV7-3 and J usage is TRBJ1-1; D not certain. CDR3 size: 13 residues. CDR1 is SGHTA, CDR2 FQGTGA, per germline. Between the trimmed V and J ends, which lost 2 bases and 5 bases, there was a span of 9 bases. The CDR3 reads CASSLLRDTEAFF. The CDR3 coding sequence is TGTGCCAGCAGCTTATTGAGGGATACTGAAGCTTTCTTT. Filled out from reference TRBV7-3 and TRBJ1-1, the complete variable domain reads GAGVSQTPSNKVTEKGKYVELRCDPISGHTALYWYRQSLGQGPEFLIYFQGTGAADDSGLPNDRFFAVRPEGSVSTLKIQRTERGDSAVYLCASSLLRDTEAFFGQGTRLTVV.

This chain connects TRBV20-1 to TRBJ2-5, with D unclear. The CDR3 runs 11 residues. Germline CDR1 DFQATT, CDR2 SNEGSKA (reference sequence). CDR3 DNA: TGCGGGGTAGAACACCAAGAGACCCAGTACTTC. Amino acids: CGVEHQETQYF.

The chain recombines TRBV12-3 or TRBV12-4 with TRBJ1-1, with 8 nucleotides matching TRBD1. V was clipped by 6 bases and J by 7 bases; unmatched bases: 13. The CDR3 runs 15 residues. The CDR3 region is CASSPVIEQGDEAFF. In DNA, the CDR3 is TGTGCCAGCAGCCCCGTAATCGAACAGGGGGATGAAGCTTTCTTT.

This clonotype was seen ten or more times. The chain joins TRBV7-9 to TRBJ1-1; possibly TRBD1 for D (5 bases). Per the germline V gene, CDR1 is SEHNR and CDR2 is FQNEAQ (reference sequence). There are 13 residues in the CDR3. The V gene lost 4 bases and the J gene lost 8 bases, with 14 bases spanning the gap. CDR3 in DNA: TGTGCCAGCAGCTCTAGGGGAATGGCGGAAGCTTTCTTT. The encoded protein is CASSSRGMAEAFF. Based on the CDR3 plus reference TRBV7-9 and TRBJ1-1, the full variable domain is DTGVSQNPRHKITKRGQNVTFRCDPISEHNRLYWYRQTLGQGPEFLTYFQNEAQLEKSRLLSDRFSAERPKGSFSTLEIQRTEQGDSAMYLCASSSRGMAEAFFGQGTRLTVV.

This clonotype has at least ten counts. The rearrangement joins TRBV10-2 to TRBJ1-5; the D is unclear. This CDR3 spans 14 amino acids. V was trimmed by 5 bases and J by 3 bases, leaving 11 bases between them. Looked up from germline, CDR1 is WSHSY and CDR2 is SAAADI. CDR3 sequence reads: CASSLGLNNQPQHF. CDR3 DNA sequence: TGCGCCAGCAGTTTGGGTCTCAACAATCAGCCCCAGCATTTT.